This T cell receptor (beta chain) was sequenced for a study of T cells in Graves' hyperthyroidism and ophthalmopathy. Amplified TCR beta CDR3 regions came from RNA transcripts. Using the HTBI primer set, a first-round RT-PCR was run on the TCR CDR3. Via MiXCR, TCRdb re-called the multiplex PCR reads, giving one row per CDR3 protein. The data show approximately 410,000 distinct CDR3 sequences, with roughly 15% seen just once and around 14% held by the top ten. The sequenced sample consisted of blood. This TCR was sampled from a man aged 18 to 29 with Graves' ophthalmopathy.

In DNA form, the CDR3 reads TGCGCCAGCAGCCAAGGACAGGGCGTATACAATGAGCAGTTCTTC. Encoded protein: CASSQGQGVYNEQFF. The chain recombines TRBV4-1 with TRBJ2-1, with TRBD1 matching 7 bases. Germline CDR1 is MGHRA and CDR2 is YSYEKL. Germline trimming cut 1 base from V and 4 bases from J; bases unmatched to any gene: 4. This CDR3 is built from 15 residues.